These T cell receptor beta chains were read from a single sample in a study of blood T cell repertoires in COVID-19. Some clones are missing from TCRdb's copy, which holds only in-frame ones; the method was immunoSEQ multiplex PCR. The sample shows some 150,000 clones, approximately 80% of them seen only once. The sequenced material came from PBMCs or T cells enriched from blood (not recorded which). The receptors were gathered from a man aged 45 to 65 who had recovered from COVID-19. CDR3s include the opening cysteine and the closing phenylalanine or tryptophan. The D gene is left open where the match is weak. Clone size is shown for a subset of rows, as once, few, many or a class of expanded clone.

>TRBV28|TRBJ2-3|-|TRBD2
CASSLFPNSGGSSDTQYF
TGTGCCAGCAGTTTATTCCCTAATAGCGGGGGGTCTTCAGATACGCAGTATTTT
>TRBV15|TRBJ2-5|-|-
CATSRDTGLGGETQYF
TGTGCCACCAGCAGAGATACCGGACTAGGGGGGGAGACCCAGTACTTC
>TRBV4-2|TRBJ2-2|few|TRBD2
CASSQYTSGGRTGELFF
TGTGCCAGCAGCCAGTACACTAGCGGGGGTCGGACCGGGGAGCTGTTTTTT
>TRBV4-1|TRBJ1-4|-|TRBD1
CASSQDVDRVGFPPTNEKLFF
TGCGCCAGCAGCCAAGATGTGGACAGGGTAGGCTTCCCTCCAACTAATGAAAAACTGTTTTTT
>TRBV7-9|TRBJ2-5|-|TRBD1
CASTQGEWVTQYF
TGTGCCAGCACTCAGGGGGAATGGGTGACCCAGTACTTC
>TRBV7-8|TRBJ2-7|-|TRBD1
CASSLARETGVRYEQYF
TGTGCCAGCAGCTTAGCCAGAGAGACAGGGGTTCGATACGAGCAGTACTTC
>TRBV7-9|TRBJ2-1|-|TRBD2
CASSRGGAFLYNEQFF
TGTGCCAGCAGCCGCGGGGGGGCCTTTCTCTACAATGAGCAGTTCTTC
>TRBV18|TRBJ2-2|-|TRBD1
CASSPPSGTGDGTGELFF
TGTGCCAGCTCACCACCGTCCGGGACAGGGGACGGGACCGGGGAGCTGTTTTTT
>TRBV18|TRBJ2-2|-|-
CASSPTLGGTAAGELFF
TGTGCCAGCTCGCCGACACTTGGGGGGACGGCAGCCGGGGAGCTGTTTTTT
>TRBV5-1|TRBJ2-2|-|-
CASSHKTANTGELFF
TGCGCCAGCAGCCACAAGACAGCGAACACCGGGGAGCTGTTTTTT
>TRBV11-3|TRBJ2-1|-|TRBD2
CASSLESTGTSGGVEQFF
TGTGCCAGCAGCTTAGAGTCGACCGGGACTAGCGGGGGGGTTGAGCAGTTCTTC
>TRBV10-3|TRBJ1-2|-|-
CAISEDNIYGYTF
TGTGCCATCAGTGAGGACAATATCTATGGCTACACCTTC
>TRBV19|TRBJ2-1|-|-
CASSIGQKQSNEQFF
TGTGCCAGTAGTATAGGGCAGAAACAAAGCAATGAGCAGTTCTTC
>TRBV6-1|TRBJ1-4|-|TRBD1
CASSEAQQGLFF
TGTGCCAGCAGTGAAGCGCAACAGGGGCTGTTTTTT
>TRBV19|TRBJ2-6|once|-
CASSIISGANVLTF
TGTGCCAGTAGTATCATCTCTGGGGCCAACGTCCTGACTTTC
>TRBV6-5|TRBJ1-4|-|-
CASTTGRDINEKLFF
TGTGCCAGCACCACCGGACGGGACATTAATGAAAAACTGTTTTTT
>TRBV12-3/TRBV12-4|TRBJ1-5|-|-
CASNVYGQPQHF
TGTGCCAGCAACGTCTACGGGCAGCCCCAGCATTTT
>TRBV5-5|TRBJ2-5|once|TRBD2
CASRREGQETQYF
TGTGCCAGCAGAAGGGAGGGCCAAGAGACCCAGTACTTC
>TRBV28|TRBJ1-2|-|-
CASSQPQTPNYGYTF
TGTGCCAGCAGCCAGCCCCAGACACCTAACTATGGCTACACCTTC
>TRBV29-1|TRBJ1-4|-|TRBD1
CSVGQGYEKLFF
TGCAGCGTTGGACAGGGCTATGAAAAACTGTTTTTT
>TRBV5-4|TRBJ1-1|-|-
CASSPRGGMNTEAFF
TGTGCCAGCAGCCCAAGGGGGGGGATGAACACTGAAGCTTTCTTT
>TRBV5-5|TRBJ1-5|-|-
CASNPSLNQPQHF
TGTGCCAGCAATCCTAGCCTCAATCAGCCCCAGCATTTT
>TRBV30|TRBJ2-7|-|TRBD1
CAWSAGGPDFYEQYF
TGTGCCTGGAGTGCAGGGGGTCCAGACTTCTACGAGCAGTACTTC
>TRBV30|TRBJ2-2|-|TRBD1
CAYPSIRGLLAGELFF
TGTGCCTACCCATCGATCAGGGGGCTTTTGGCCGGGGAGCTGTTTTTT
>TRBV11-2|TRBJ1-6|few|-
CASSPLGDSPLHF
TGTGCCAGCAGCCCCCTAGGCGATTCACCCCTCCACTTT
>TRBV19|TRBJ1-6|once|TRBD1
CASSSDRGQSSYNSPLHF
TGTGCCAGTAGTTCGGACAGGGGGCAAAGCTCCTATAATTCACCCCTCCACTTT
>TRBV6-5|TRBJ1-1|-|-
CASSYGPIQLEAFF
TGTGCCAGCAGTTACGGTCCAATACAGCTTGAAGCTTTCTTT
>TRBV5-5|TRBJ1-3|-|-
CASSLAPGHTIYF
TGTGCCAGCAGCTTGGCCCCTGGGCACACCATATATTTT
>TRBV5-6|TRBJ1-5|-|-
CASNRRDLKNQPQHF
TGTGCCAGCAACCGGAGGGACCTCAAAAATCAGCCCCAGCATTTT
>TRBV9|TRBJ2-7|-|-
CASSVEGSSSYEQYF
TGTGCCAGCAGCGTAGAGGGGTCGAGCTCCTACGAGCAGTACTTC
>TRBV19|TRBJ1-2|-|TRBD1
CASSTTGTAGVYGYTF
TGTGCCAGTAGTACTACAGGGACAGCCGGAGTGTATGGCTACACCTTC
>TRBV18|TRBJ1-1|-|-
CASSPLDSQNTEAFF
TGTGCCAGCTCACCTCTTGACAGCCAGAACACTGAAGCTTTCTTT
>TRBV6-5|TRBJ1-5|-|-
CASSRTDNQPQHF
TGTGCCAGCAGTCGTACTGACAATCAGCCCCAGCATTTT
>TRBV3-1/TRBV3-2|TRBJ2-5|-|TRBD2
CASSRRGSGGGETQYF
TGTGCCAGCAGCCGCAGGGGTAGCGGGGGCGGAGAGACCCAGTACTTC
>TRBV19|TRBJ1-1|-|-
CASRMIQGGLTEAFF
TGTGCCAGTAGGATGATACAGGGAGGGCTGACTGAAGCTTTCTTT
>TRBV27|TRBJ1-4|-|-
CASSLSGTVTNEKLFF
TGTGCCAGCAGTTTATCTGGTACAGTGACTAATGAAAAACTGTTTTTT
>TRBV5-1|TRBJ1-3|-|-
CASSLETASGNTIYF
TGCGCCAGCAGCTTGGAAACAGCCTCTGGAAACACCATATATTTT
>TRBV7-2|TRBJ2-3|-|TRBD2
CASGRDYPDTQYF
TGTGCCAGCGGTCGGGACTACCCAGATACGCAGTATTTT
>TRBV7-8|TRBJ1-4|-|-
CASSLSSLGVYEKLFF
TGTGCCAGCAGCTTATCTAGTTTAGGCGTGTATGAAAAACTGTTTTTT
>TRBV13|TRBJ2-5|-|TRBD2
CASSLSASGWVETQYF
TGTGCCAGCAGCTTAAGCGCTAGCGGTTGGGTAGAGACCCAGTACTTC
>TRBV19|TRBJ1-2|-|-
CASSIEGTLTNYGYTF
TGTGCCAGTAGTATAGAAGGGACTCTCACTAACTATGGCTACACCTTC
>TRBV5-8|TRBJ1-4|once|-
CASSLYRFNEKLFF
TGTGCCAGCAGCTTGTATAGATTTAATGAAAAACTGTTTTTT
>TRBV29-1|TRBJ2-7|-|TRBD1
CSVSPGQGASYEQYF
TGCAGCGTTTCTCCGGGACAGGGGGCGAGCTACGAGCAGTACTTC
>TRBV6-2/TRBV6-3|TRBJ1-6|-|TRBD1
CASRPRDRENSPLHF
TGTGCCAGCCGCCCCCGGGACAGAGAAAATTCACCCCTCCACTTT
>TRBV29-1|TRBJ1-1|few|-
CSVLWGGNTEAFF
TGCAGCGTCCTTTGGGGGGGAAACACTGAAGCTTTCTTT
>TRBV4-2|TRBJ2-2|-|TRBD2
CASSQDFTPGLAGGWELFF
TGTGCCAGCAGCCAAGATTTCACGCCGGGACTAGCGGGGGGATGGGAGCTGTTTTTT
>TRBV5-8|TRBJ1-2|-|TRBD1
CASSPSTGGFNYGYTF
TGTGCCAGCAGCCCAAGCACAGGGGGCTTTAACTATGGCTACACCTTC
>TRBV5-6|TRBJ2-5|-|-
CASSLWGRETQYF
TGTGCCAGCAGCTTGTGGGGGCGAGAGACCCAGTACTTC
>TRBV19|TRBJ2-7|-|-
CASSIDRGSNEQYF
TGTGCCAGTAGTATAGATCGGGGTTCAAACGAGCAGTACTTC
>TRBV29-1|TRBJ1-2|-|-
CSVVTGNGYTF
TGCAGCGTTGTAACGGGGAATGGCTACACCTTC
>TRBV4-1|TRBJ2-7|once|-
CASSQGLDFYEQYF
TGCGCCAGCAGCCAAGGCTTAGATTTCTACGAGCAGTACTTC
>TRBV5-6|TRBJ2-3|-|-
CASSLTRGSTDTQYF
TGTGCCAGCAGCCTTACGCGGGGTTCAACAGATACGCAGTATTTT
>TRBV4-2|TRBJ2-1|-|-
CASSQDGSPPSSYNEQFF
TGTGCCAGCAGCCAAGATGGGAGCCCTCCTAGCTCCTACAATGAGCAGTTCTTC